A selection of T cell receptor beta chains follows, all from one sample in a study of cytotoxic CD8 clonotypes in ibrutinib-treated CLL. Clones were sequenced by immunoSEQ multiplex PCR, and TCRdb holds only the in-frame ones, with some missing. The repertoire has 130,000 to 150,000 clones, about 91% of them found once; the top ten carry approximately 11%. The material sequenced was PBMCs, taken after 12 months of ibrutinib treatment. These receptors originate from a human donor with chronic lymphocytic leukemia. CDR3s include the opening cysteine and the closing phenylalanine or tryptophan. A D gene is named only where the DNA matches it firmly.

d_gene	v_gene	len	j_gene	CDR3aa	CDR3nt
NA	TRBV7-2	14	TRBJ2-3	CASSLSPGMDTQYF	TGTGCCAGCAGCTTATCGCCAGGGATGGATACGCAGTATTTT
NA	TRBV20-1	11	TRBJ2-1	CSAALYDEQFF	TGCAGTGCTGCCCTTTACGATGAGCAGTTCTTC
NA	TRBV7-2	13	TRBJ1-1	CASSSIGTSEAFF	TGTGCCAGCAGCTCTATCGGGACTTCGGAAGCTTTCTTT
NA	TRBV5-6	16	TRBJ1-3	CASSLVYRGGGNTIYF	TGTGCCAGCAGCTTGGTGTATCGGGGCGGTGGAAACACCATATATTTT
TRBD1	TRBV19	15	TRBJ2-2	CASRLWDRGSGELFF	TGTGCCAGTAGACTCTGGGACAGGGGGTCCGGGGAGCTGTTTTTT
TRBD1	TRBV5-1	15	TRBJ1-2	CASGPDRAAQNGYTF	TGCGCCAGCGGTCCGGACAGGGCGGCCCAAAATGGCTACACCTTC
TRBD2	TRBV19	13	TRBJ2-1	CASSIGAGTRQFF	TGTGCCAGTAGTATAGGTGCCGGGACTAGGCAGTTCTTC
TRBD1	TRBV28	14	TRBJ2-3	CASRPTGVTDTQYF	TGTGCCAGCAGACCGACAGGGGTAACAGATACGCAGTATTTT
TRBD1	TRBV6-5	13	TRBJ1-5	CASSLQGNQPQHF	TGTGCCAGCAGTTTACAGGGGAATCAGCCCCAGCATTTT
TRBD1	TRBV5-1	14	TRBJ2-3	CASSLGQGADTQYF	TGCGCCAGCAGCTTGGGTCAGGGGGCAGATACGCAGTATTTT